The clone carrying this TCR beta chain was picked up many times. Its antigen is not known. Every molecule of TCR cDNA had its own unique molecular identifier. TCRdb reprocessed the 5' RACE reads via MiXCR and lists one record per CDR3 protein. The profile shows 25,000 to 30,000 distinct CDR3 sequences, roughly 6.9% of them singletons. This entry is derived from a study of spatial heterogeneity in lung cancer. Looking at the study overall: Each unique TCR and UMI combination was seen more than ten times on average in raw reads.

General study points: Mutation counts in tumors were tracked by counts of expanded intratumoral alpha and beta TCRs. Ubiquitous expanded TCR counts tracked ubiquitous nonsynonymous mutations; regional expanded TCR counts tracked regional nonsynonymous mutations.

After removal of 6 bases from V and 6 bases from J, the junction contained 7 bases not matched to a gene. There are 13 residues in the CDR3. Germline assignment: CDR1 DFQATT and CDR2 SNEGSKA (reference sequence). The time point: sample taken at primary tumor resection. Whole RNA came from tumor, nontumor lung or frozen PBMC and was sequenced without being sorted. The rearrangement links TRBV20-1 to TRBJ2-3; the match to TRBD1 covers 9 bases. The TCR originated in a male donor with early-stage non-small cell lung cancer. Specimen: lung tumor tissue, collected at surgery. The CDR3 loop is CSAGTGRADTQYF. Written as DNA, the CDR3 is TGCAGTGCCGGGACAGGGAGGGCGGATACGCAGTATTTT.